These T cell receptor beta chains were read from a single sample in a study of untreated major depressive disorder. Data came from immunoSEQ multiplex PCR; TCRdb stores just in-frame clones and leaves some out. The sample lists around 13,000 clones, over 90% occurring once. Sequenced: CD4+ T cells from PBMCs. These TCRs come from a young man with major depressive disorder. Each CDR3 is given with its conserved first and last residue. The order of the fields is V gene, J gene, clone size, D gene, CDR3 DNA, CDR3 protein. The D gene is left open where the match is weak. Size values are once, few and many counts, or a class for expanded clones, and some rows have none.

V: TRBV11-2; J: TRBJ1-2; size: -; D: -; DNA: TGTGCCAGCAGCCCCGCAGGAAACTATGGCTACACCTTC; CDR3: CASSPAGNYGYTF
V: TRBV29-1; J: TRBJ2-7; size: -; D: TRBD2; DNA: TGCAGCGTTGTGCGGGGGTCATCCTACGAGCAGTACTTC; CDR3: CSVVRGSSYEQYF
V: TRBV5-6; J: TRBJ1-5; size: -; D: -; DNA: TGTGCCAGCAGCTTGGGGCTCAGGGGTAATCAGCCCCAGCATTTT; CDR3: CASSLGLRGNQPQHF
V: TRBV2; J: TRBJ1-4; size: once; D: -; DNA: TGTGCCAGCCAACAGGGCACACGTAATGAAAAACTGTTTTTT; CDR3: CASQQGTRNEKLFF
V: TRBV4-2; J: TRBJ2-1; size: -; D: -; DNA: TGTGCCAGCAGCCCCTACTCTTACAATGAGCAGTTCTTC; CDR3: CASSPYSYNEQFF
V: TRBV2; J: TRBJ2-3; size: -; D: -; DNA: TGTGCCAGCAGTGTGATCCGGGACGCGGACACAGATACGCAGTATTTT; CDR3: CASSVIRDADTDTQYF
V: TRBV5-4; J: TRBJ2-4; size: -; D: -; DNA: TGTGCCAGCAGCTTGACGGGAACGGCGAACATTCAGTACTTC; CDR3: CASSLTGTANIQYF
V: TRBV6-5; J: TRBJ2-3; size: -; D: -; DNA: TGTGCCAGCGCCACCCGGGGTGTGAGCGATACGCAGTATTTT; CDR3: CASATRGVSDTQYF
V: TRBV10-3; J: TRBJ1-5; size: -; D: TRBD1; DNA: TGTGCCATCGGGGACAGGGGAAGCGGTCAGCCCCAGCATTTT; CDR3: CAIGDRGSGQPQHF
V: TRBV6-1; J: TRBJ1-1; size: -; D: TRBD1; DNA: TGTGCCAGCAATAGACAGGGGGTGAACACTGAAGCTTTCTTT; CDR3: CASNRQGVNTEAFF
V: TRBV2; J: TRBJ2-2; size: -; D: -; DNA: TGTGCCAGCAGTGAAGAGTCGTTGGGGGGCGGGGAGCTGTTTTTT; CDR3: CASSEESLGGGELFF
V: TRBV30; J: TRBJ1-3; size: -; D: -; DNA: TGTGCCTGGAGTGTACGGGGGGCTGGAAACACCATATATTTT; CDR3: CAWSVRGAGNTIYF
V: TRBV30; J: TRBJ2-7; size: -; D: TRBD1; DNA: TGTGCCTGGAGTCGACAGGGCGAGCAGTACTTC; CDR3: CAWSRQGEQYF
V: TRBV9; J: TRBJ2-2; size: few; D: -; DNA: TGTGCCAGCAGCGCTAGGGGGGACACCGGGGAGCTGTTTTTT; CDR3: CASSARGDTGELFF
V: TRBV5-4; J: TRBJ1-4; size: -; D: -; DNA: TGTGCCAGCAGCTTAGATGGGGCTAATGAAAAACTGTTTTTT; CDR3: CASSLDGANEKLFF
V: TRBV5-3; J: TRBJ1-2; size: few; D: -; DNA: TGTGCCAGAAGCTGTGGGGCAGTGGGGCTGGGCTACACCTTC; CDR3: CARSCGAVGLGYTF
V: TRBV27; J: TRBJ2-3; size: -; D: TRBD2; DNA: TGTGCCAGCACCCCGCTCGGGGCGGGGGGGCCGGATACGCAGTATTTT; CDR3: CASTPLGAGGPDTQYF